Shown below are 6 T cell receptor beta chains from a single sample sequenced in a study of cytomegalovirus exposure and HLA in healthy donors listed by TCRdb under 2017. Receptor libraries were prepared by the immunoSEQ multiplex PCR assay. A mixture of 60 forward primers for TCR Vbeta segments and 13 reverse primers for TCR Jbeta segments was used in the multiplex PCR. Not all clones reach the TCRdb copy of this immuneACCESS table, which keeps in-frame sequences only. Checked studies attribute under half of the gap to unresolved V genes and leave the rest unexplained. The sample has about 170,000 clones on record, more than 70% of them singletons. Jointly, the top ten make up about 5% of the sample. Sequenced material: PBMCs. Receptors were obtained from a woman aged 45-60 years in good health and CMV-seropositive.

On this clone: One end of the junction fails to match germline, which may point to a read error. The V call is TRBV5-1, the J call TRBJ2-6; D possibly corresponds to TRBD1 (6 bases). The CDR3 loop spans 16 amino acids. Germline CDR1 SGHRS, CDR2 YFSETQ. The CDR3 is CASSQGQFSGANVPTF. CDR3 in DNA: TGCGCCAGCAGCCAGGGACAATTCTCTGGGGCCAACGTCCCGACTTTC.

A single count supports this clone. The rearrangement uses TRBV2 and TRBJ1-1; 10 bases line up with TRBD1. After removal of 5 bases from V and 4 bases from J, the junction contained 4 bases not matched to a gene. Germline CDR1 and CDR2: SNHLY and FYNNEI. This CDR3 is built from 14 residues. CDR3 residues: CASSYRDRGTEAFF. The CDR3 coding sequence is TGTGCCAGCAGTTACCGGGACAGGGGCACTGAAGCTTTCTTT.

J is TRBJ1-2 and V is TRBV27; 9 nucleotides agree with TRBD1. Germline V lookup: CDR1 MNHEY, CDR2 SMNVEV (reference sequence). The CDR3 is made up of 14 amino acids. V was clipped by 5 bases and J by 8 bases; unmatched bases: 9. In nucleotides, the CDR3 is TGTGCCAGCAGTCCCCGGACAGGGGTGGGGGGCTACACCTTC. It codes for CASSPRTGVGGYTF.

This chain links TRBV7-9 with TRBJ1-2, with 10 bases identical to TRBD1. This CDR3 is built from 16 residues. After removal of 4 bases from V and 7 bases from J, the junction contained 12 bases not matched to a gene. CDR1 is SEHNR, CDR2 FQNEAQ, per germline (reference sequence). CDR3 protein: CASSSGAGTGASGYTF. In DNA, the CDR3 is TGTGCCAGCAGCTCCGGGGCCGGGACAGGGGCGAGTGGCTACACCTTC.

In this sample, this clone turned up a few times. The rearrangement joins TRBV19 to TRBJ1-3; D is uncertain. Per germline, CDR1 LNHDA and CDR2 SQIVND (reference sequence). The CDR3 sequence is 14 residues long. V was clipped by 10 bases and J by 2 bases, with 15 bases between them. The CDR3 DNA is TGTGCCACACGACGGGAGGTGGCTGGAAACACCATATATTTT. It specifies CATRREVAGNTIYF.

This clone was seen once. The chain recombines TRBV5-1 with TRBJ1-1; the D is unclear. Germline V gene lookup returns CDR1 SGHRS and CDR2 YFSETQ. This CDR3 is built from 14 residues. V shed 5 bases and J shed 0 bases, with 11 bases lying between them. This chain's CDR3 is CASSETDMNTEAFF. The CDR3 DNA reads as TGCGCCAGCAGTGAGACCGACATGAACACTGAAGCTTTCTTT.